Following are 16 T cell receptor beta chains from one sample sequenced in a study of beta chain features in type 1 diabetes. Study-wide results and caveats: Shorter TCRB CDR3s, moderately but significantly so, marked every one of the four CD4+ subsets in Type 1 diabetes patients.

The study reverse transcribed the entire isolated RNA, so it sequenced expressed TCRB transcripts. TCRdb's table, derived via immunoSEQ multiplex PCR, lists solely in-frame clones and lacks some. This sample has a few hundred thousand clones, with 13% found just once. No cognate antigen is known for these TCRs. Sequencing input: naive CD4+ T cells from blood. Source of these receptors: a woman aged 18-35 years with type 1 diabetes.

The chain recombines TRBV7-2 with TRBJ1-5, with 12 bases matching TRBD1. The CDR3 totals 16 residues. V shed 1 base and J 8 bases; nucleotides not matched to a gene: 6. The V gene's germline CDR1 is SGHTA and CDR2 FQGNSA. CDR3 nucleotide sequence: TGTGCCAGCAGCTTAGTTGGGGACAGGGGGCAGGAGCCCCAGCATTTT. Protein sequence: CASSLVGDRGQEPQHF.

The rearrangement uses TRBV29-1 and TRBJ2-5; 9 bases agree with TRBD1. Germline V lookup: CDR1 SQVTM, CDR2 ANQGSEA. V was pared by 4 bases and J by 4 bases, with 7 bases of the junction left unmatched. The CDR3 length is 14 residues. CDR3 nucleotide sequence: TGCAGCGTTGTAAAACAGGGGGCCACAGAGACCCAGTACTTC. Its translation: CSVVKQGATETQYF.

The V and J genes are TRBV2 and TRBJ2-2; TRBD2 agrees at 8 bases. V lost 7 bases, J lost 4 bases, and 8 bases stayed unmatched. Germline V gene sequence: CDR1 SNHLY, CDR2 FYNNEI. This CDR3 region has 15 residues. CDR3 protein: CASKAAGVGTGELFF. The DNA for the CDR3 is TGTGCCAGCAAGGCAGCGGGAGTCGGCACCGGGGAGCTGTTTTTT.

V usage is TRBV18 and J usage is TRBJ2-1; TRBD1 aligns across 9 bases. The CDR3 has 14 amino acids. Germline trimming cut 5 bases from V and 6 bases from J; bases unmatched to any gene: 5. CDR1 and CDR2 from the germline V gene are KGHSH and LQKENI. The CDR3, as DNA: TGTGCCAGCTCATCACGGACAGGGGTCAATGAGCAGTTCTTC. This codes for CASSSRTGVNEQFF.

The table lists this clone with a few counts. CDR3 DNA sequence: TGCAGCGTCGATACCGACAGGGATTCGGACGAGCAGTACTTC. It is translated as CSVDTDRDSDEQYF. The chain combines TRBV29-1 with TRBJ2-7; 7 nucleotides line up with TRBD1. CDR1 and CDR2 (germline): SQVTM, ANQGSEA. V was pared by 6 bases and J by 5 bases, with 13 bases of the junction left unmatched. The CDR3 has 14 residues.

The chain combines TRBV5-1 with TRBJ2-5; D may be TRBD2 (7 bases). The V end was cut by 4 bases, the J end by 2 bases, with 12 bases between. In germline, CDR1 is SGHRS, CDR2 YFSETQ. This CDR3 spans 14 amino acids. In nucleotides, the CDR3 is TGCGCCAGCAGCAGCGGGACACCTCAAGAGACCCAGTACTTC. This gives the protein CASSSGTPQETQYF.

This clone was detected only a few times. The CDR3 here is CASSLPSPGQETQYF. The DNA for the CDR3 is TGTGCCAGCAGTCTCCCATCCCCAGGGCAAGAGACCCAGTACTTC. The genes are TRBV28 and TRBJ2-5, with D perhaps matching TRBD1 (5 bases). V gave up 5 bases and J gave up 2 bases, with 15 bases separating them. Germline values: CDR1 MDHEN, CDR2 SYDVKM. The CDR3 runs 15 residues.

This clone has a handful of counts. The chain's CDR3 is CASRAVGTSGSLNEQFF. The CDR3 bases are TGCGCCAGCAGGGCGGTAGGGACTAGCGGGTCCCTCAATGAGCAGTTCTTC. The chain recombines TRBV4-1 with TRBJ2-1; 12 bases match TRBD2. The CDR3 is made up of 17 amino acids. Looked up from germline, CDR1 is MGHRA and CDR2 is YSYEKL. V dropped 6 bases and J dropped 6; count of bases not matched to a gene: 12.

The rearrangement joins TRBV28 to TRBJ2-7; 7 nucleotides line up with TRBD2. CDR3 length: 14 residues. Unmatched junction bases numbered 6, after V lost 5 bases and J lost 2 bases. The germline V gene encodes CDR1 MDHEN and CDR2 SYDVKM. CDR3 sequence: CASSPRTSTYEQYF. The CDR3 nucleotides read TGTGCCAGCAGTCCGAGGACTAGTACCTACGAGCAGTACTTC.

This clone was observed a handful of times. This chain connects TRBV2 to TRBJ1-2; a weak D match, TRBD1 (6 bases). The germline V gene has CDR1 SNHLY and CDR2 FYNNEI. This CDR3 is built from 13 residues. Trimming pared 7 bases from V and 4 bases from J, leaving 13 bases between. The CDR3 loop reads CASTPGVIYGYTF. DNA for the CDR3: TGTGCCAGCACTCCAGGGGTAATCTATGGCTACACCTTC.

This clone turned up a few times. The chain joins TRBV4-3 to TRBJ2-1, with 8 bases that match TRBD2. Germline V lookup: CDR1 LGHNA, CDR2 YSLEER. This CDR3 has 18 residues. V gave up 0 bases and J gave up 0 bases; unmatched junction bases: 7. The CDR3 coding sequence is TGCGCCAGCAGCCAAGACCCGGGGGGGCGAGGCTCCTACAATGAGCAGTTCTTC. Translating gives CASSQDPGGRGSYNEQFF.

V usage is TRBV19 and J usage is TRBJ1-5; 7 bases align to TRBD1. This CDR3 comprises 14 residues. The J segment lost 2 bases and the V segment lost 10 bases, leaving 8 bases of the junction unmatched. CDR1 and CDR2 (germline): LNHDA, SQIVND (reference sequence). CDR3 nucleotides: TGTGCCACCTCACCCACAGGGGGCAATCAGCCCCAGCATTTT. It specifies CATSPTGGNQPQHF.

This clone was picked up a small number of times. The chain links TRBV30 to TRBJ1-2; TRBD1 is a possible D gene (6 bases). The germline gives CDR1 GTSNPN, CDR2 SVGIG (reference sequence). This CDR3 has 14 amino acids. The V end lost 3 bases, the J end lost 1 base, and 12 bases lay between the germline ends. The CDR3 DNA follows: TGTGCCTGGAGCCAACAGGGTTATAACTATGGCTACACCTTC. The encoded protein is CAWSQQGYNYGYTF.

The chain is built from TRBV15 and TRBJ2-3; 9 bases map to TRBD2. Germline V gives CDR1 LNHNV, CDR2 YYDKDF (reference sequence). The junction had 15 bases not matched to a gene; V was cut back by 4 bases and J by 10 bases. The CDR3 length is 16 residues. The CDR3 loop reads CATSNTPQAGGGAQYF. CDR3 sequence (DNA): TGTGCCACCAGCAATACGCCCCAAGCGGGAGGCGGCGCGCAGTATTTT.

This clone has a handful of counts. The chain recombines TRBV9 with TRBJ2-5, with 10 nucleotides matching TRBD2. From germline, CDR1 is SGDLS and CDR2 YYNGEE. The V and J ends lost 4 bases and 5 bases, in that order; junction bases with no gene match: 8. The CDR3 extends over 15 amino acids. CDR3 amino acids: CASSLGLARWETQYF. The CDR3, as DNA: TGTGCCAGCAGCCTGGGACTAGCGAGATGGGAGACCCAGTACTTC.

The chain recombines TRBV30 with TRBJ1-3, with a possible D match to TRBD1 (5 bases). Germline CDR1 GTSNPN, CDR2 SVGIG (reference sequence). The length of the CDR3 is 14 residues. V was shortened by 5 bases and J by 3 bases, with 14 bases between the two germline ends. CDR3 nucleotide sequence: TGTGCCTGGCGCGGGGCAGCAGGTGGAAACACCATATATTTT. Protein product: CAWRGAAGGNTIYF.